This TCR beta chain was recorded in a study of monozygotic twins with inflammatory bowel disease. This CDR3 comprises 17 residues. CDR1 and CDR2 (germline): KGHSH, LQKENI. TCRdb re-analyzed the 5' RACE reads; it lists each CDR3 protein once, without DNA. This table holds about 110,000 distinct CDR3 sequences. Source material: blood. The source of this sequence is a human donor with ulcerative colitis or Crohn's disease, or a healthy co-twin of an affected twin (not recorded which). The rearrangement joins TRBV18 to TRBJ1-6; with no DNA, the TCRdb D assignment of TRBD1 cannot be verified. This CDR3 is CASSPRSGQGAESPLHF.